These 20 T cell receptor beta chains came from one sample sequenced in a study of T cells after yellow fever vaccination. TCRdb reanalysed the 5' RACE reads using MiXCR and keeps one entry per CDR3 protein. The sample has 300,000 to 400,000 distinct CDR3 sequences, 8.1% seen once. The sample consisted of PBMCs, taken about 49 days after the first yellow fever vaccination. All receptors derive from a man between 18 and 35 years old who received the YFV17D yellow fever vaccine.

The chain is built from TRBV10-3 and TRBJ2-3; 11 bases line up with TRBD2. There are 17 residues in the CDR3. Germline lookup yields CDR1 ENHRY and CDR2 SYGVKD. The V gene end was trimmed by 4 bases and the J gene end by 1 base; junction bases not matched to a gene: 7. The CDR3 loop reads CAISASLAGDGTDTQYF. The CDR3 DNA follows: TGTGCCATCAGTGCTTCACTAGCGGGGGACGGCACAGATACGCAGTATTTT.

As DNA, the CDR3 is TGTGCCAGCAGCTCTCCTTCAGGGGGCATCGGGGAGCTGTTTTTT. It is translated as CASSSPSGGIGELFF. The chain joins TRBV7-6 to TRBJ2-2; 8 nucleotides agree with TRBD1. This CDR3 is 15 amino acids long. Germline CDR1 and CDR2: SGHVS and FNYEAQ. V shed 4 bases and J 7 bases; nucleotides not matched to a gene: 8.

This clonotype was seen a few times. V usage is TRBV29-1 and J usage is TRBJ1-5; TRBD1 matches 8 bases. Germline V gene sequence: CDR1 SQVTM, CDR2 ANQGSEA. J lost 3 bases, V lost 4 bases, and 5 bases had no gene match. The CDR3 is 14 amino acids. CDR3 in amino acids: CSVVGQGDNQPQHF. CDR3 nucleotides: TGCAGCGTTGTTGGACAGGGTGACAATCAGCCCCAGCATTTT.

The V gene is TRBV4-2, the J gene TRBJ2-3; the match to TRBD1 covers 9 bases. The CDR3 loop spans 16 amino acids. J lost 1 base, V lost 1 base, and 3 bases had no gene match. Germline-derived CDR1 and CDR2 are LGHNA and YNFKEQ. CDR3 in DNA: TGTGCCAGCAGCCAAGTCCGGACAGGGGGCACAGATACGCAGTATTTT. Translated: CASSQVRTGGTDTQYF.

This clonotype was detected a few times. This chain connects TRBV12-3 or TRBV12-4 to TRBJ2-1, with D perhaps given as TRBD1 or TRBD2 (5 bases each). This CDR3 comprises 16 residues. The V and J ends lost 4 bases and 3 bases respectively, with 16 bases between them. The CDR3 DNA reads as TGTGCCAGCAGTTCCGAGGGGAAAAAATTCTACAATGAGCAGTTCTTC. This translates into CASSSEGKKFYNEQFF.

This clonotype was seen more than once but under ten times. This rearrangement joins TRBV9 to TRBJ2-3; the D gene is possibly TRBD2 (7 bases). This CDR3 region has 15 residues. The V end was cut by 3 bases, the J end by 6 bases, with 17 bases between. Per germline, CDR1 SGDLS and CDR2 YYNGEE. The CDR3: CASSEGGLPGDTQYF. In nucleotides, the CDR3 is TGTGCCAGCAGCGAGGGGGGGCTACCCGGGGATACGCAGTATTTT.

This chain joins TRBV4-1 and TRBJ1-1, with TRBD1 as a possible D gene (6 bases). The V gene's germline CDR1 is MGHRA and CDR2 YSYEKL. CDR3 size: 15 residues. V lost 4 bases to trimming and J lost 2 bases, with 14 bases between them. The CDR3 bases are TGCGCCAGCAGCCGTAAGGACAGACTTAACACTGAAGCTTTCTTT. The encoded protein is CASSRKDRLNTEAFF.

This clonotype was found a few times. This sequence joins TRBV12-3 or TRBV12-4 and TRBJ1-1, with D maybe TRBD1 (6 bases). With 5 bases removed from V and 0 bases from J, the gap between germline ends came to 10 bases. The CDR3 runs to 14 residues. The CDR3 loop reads CASSRQGMNTEAFF. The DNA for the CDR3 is TGTGCCAGCAGTCGCCAGGGGATGAACACTGAAGCTTTCTTT.

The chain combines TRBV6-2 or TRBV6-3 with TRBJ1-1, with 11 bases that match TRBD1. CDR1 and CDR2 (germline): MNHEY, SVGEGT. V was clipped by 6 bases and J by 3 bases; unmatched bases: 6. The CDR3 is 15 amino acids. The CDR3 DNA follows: TGTGCCAGCAGGGACAGGGGGCGCGGGGACACTGAAGCTTTCTTT. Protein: CASRDRGRGDTEAFF.

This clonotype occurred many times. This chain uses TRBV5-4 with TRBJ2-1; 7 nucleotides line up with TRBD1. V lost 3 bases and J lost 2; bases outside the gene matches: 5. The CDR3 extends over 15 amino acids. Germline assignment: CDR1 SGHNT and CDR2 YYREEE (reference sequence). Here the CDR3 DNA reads TGTGCCAGCAGCTCGCAGGGGGACCCCTACAATGAGCAGTTCTTC. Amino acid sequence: CASSSQGDPYNEQFF.

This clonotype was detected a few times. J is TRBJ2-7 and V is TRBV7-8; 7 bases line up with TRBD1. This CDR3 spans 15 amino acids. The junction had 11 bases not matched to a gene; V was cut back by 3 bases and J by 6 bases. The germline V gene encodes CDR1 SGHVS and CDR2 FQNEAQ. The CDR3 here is CASSFGTGVHLEQYF. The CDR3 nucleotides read TGTGCCAGCAGCTTTGGTACAGGGGTACATCTCGAGCAGTACTTC.

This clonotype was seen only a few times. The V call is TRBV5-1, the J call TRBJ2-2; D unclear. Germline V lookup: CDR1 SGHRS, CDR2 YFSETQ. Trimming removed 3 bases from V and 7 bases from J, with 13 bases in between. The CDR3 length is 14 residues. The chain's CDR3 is CASSYGLQSGELFF. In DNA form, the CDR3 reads TGCGCCAGCAGCTACGGGTTACAGAGCGGGGAGCTGTTTTTT. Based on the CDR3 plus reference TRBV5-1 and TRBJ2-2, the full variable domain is KAGVTQTPRYLIKTRGQQVTLSCSPISGHRSVSWYQQTPGQGLQFLFEYFSETQRNKGNFPGRFSGRQFSNSRSEMNVSTLELGDSALYLCASSYGLQSGELFFGEGSRLTVL.

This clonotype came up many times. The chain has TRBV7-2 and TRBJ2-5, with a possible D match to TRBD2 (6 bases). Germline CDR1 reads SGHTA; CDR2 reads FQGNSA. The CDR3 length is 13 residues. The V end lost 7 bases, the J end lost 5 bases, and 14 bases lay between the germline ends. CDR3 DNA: TGTGCCAGCACATCGCGGGGCCGGGAGACCCAGTACTTC. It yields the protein CASTSRGRETQYF.

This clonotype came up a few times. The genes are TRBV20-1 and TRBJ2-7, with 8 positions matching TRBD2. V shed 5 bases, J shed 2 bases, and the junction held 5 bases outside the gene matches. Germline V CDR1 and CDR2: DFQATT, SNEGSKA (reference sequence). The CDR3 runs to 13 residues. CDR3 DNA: TGCAGTGCTCTGCGCGGGGGGACCTACGAGCAGTACTTC. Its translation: CSALRGGTYEQYF.

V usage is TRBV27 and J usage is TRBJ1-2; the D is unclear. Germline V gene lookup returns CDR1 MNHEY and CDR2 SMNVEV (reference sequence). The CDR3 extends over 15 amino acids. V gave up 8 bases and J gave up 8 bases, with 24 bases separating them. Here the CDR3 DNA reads TGTGCCAGCGGGTTCCCCTTTGGAGGAAGCGAGGGCTACACCTTC. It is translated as CASGFPFGGSEGYTF.

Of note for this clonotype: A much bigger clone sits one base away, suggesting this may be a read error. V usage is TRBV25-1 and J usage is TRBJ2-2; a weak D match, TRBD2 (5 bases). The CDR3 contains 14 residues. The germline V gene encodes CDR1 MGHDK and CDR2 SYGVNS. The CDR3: CASSYSSYTGELSF. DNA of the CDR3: TGTGCCAGCAGTTATTCCAGTTACACCGGGGAGCTGTCTTTT.

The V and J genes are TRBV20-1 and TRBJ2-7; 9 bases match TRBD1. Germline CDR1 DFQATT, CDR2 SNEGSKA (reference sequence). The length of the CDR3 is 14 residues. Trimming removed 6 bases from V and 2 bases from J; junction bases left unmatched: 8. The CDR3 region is CSASSRQGAYEQYF. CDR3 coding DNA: TGCAGTGCCTCCTCCAGACAGGGGGCCTACGAGCAGTACTTC.

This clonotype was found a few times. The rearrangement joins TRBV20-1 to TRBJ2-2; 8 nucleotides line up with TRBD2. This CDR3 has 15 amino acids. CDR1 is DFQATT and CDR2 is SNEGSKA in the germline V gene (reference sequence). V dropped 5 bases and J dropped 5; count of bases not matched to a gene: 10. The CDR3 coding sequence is TGCAGTGCTCCCCGGGGGGGTGTAGTAACCGGGGAGCTGTTTTTT. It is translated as CSAPRGGVVTGELFF.

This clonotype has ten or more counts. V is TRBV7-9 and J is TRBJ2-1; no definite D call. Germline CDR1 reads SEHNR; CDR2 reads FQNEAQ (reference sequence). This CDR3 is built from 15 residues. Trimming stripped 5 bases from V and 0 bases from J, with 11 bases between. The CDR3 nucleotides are TGTGCCAGCAGCCCAGAAATGGGCTCCTACAATGAGCAGTTCTTC. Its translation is CASSPEMGSYNEQFF.

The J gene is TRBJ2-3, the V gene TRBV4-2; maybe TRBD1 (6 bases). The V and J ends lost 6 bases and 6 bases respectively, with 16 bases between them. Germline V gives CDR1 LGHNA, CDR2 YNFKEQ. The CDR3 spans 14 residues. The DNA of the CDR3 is TGTGCCAGCAGTCCCCGGGACATCGTGGATACGCAGTATTTT. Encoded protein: CASSPRDIVDTQYF.